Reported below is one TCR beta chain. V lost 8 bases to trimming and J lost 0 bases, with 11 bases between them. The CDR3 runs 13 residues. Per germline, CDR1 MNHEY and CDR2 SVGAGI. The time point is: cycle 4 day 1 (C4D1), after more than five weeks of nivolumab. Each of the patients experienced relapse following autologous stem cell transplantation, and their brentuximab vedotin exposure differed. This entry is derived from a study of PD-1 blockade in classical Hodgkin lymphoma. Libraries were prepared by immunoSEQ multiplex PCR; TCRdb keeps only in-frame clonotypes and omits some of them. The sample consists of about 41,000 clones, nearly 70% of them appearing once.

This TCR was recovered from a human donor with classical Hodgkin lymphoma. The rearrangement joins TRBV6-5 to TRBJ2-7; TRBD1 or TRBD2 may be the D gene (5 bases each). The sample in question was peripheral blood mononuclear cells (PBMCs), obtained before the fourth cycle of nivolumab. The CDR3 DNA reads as TGTGCCAGCGGGGGATGGGACTCCTACGAGCAGTACTTC. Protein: CASGGWDSYEQYF.